This record covers a single T cell receptor beta chain. This clonotype was counted at least ten times. No cognate antigen has been identified for it. Base quality data are lacking; no much larger clone is found one base away. Hyperthyroidism patients were newly diagnosed, with disease duration under 2 months, and aged 18 to 65 years. Any patient with an uncontrolled infection, another autoimmune disease, pregnancy or lactation was excluded. Clinical symptoms, serum thyroxine and TRAb, thyroid ultrasound, and orbital computed tomography formed the basis for the diagnoses. Blood from progressor patients was drawn when they were first diagnosed with hyperthyroidism, before any ophthalmopathy symptoms appeared. PBMCs were separated from roughly 10 ml of fresh peripheral blood using Ficoll-Paque density gradient centrifugation. Progressor patients were first diagnosed with Graves' hyperthyroidism and then developed ophthalmopathy during follow-up. Total RNA was extracted using Trizol reagent, and RNA quality was assessed on an Agilent 2100 Bioanalyzer.

This sample is part of a study of T cells in Graves' hyperthyroidism and ophthalmopathy (dated by TCRdb to 2018 to 2020). Background on the whole study: Peripheral blood was collected at initial diagnosis, before any treatment. According to the paper, TCR Vbeta CDR3 sequencing was carried out on about 140 peripheral blood samples, which came from 40 to 45 ophthalmopathy, 80 or so hyperthyroidism and roughly 17 progressor patients. A discovery cohort of approximately 97 patients, roughly 43 with Graves' ophthalmopathy and 57 with stable Graves' hyperthyroidism, was used to find distinguishing TCR V-J signatures. An independent validation cohort of some 18 hyperthyroidism patients and approximately 15 patients who later progressed to ophthalmopathy tested prospective prediction of ophthalmopathy. After sampling, hyperthyroidism patients received methimazole starting at 30 mg daily, and ophthalmopathy patients received high-dose intravenous methylprednisolone. For training and testing, the 80 to 100 patients in the discovery cohort were randomly divided in a 7:3 ratio. The study also compared thyroid tissue and blood T-cell repertoires from several Graves' hyperthyroidism patients.

After removal of 6 bases from V and 5 bases from J, the junction retains 6 bases not matched to a gene. CDR1 and CDR2, looked up from the germline V gene (reference sequence), are SGHKS and YYEKEE. The CDR3 starts with the cysteine, ends with the phenylalanine, and has 13 residues. Just CDR3 DNA is preserved here, 39 bases in frame from base 1. Study-level results and caveats: Most expanded thyroid clonotypes (frequency above 0.001) were also found in blood, which suggests that blood repertoires may mirror thyroid immune responses. During validation, the model predicted progression to ophthalmopathy a median of approximately 7 months ahead of onset, with almost 71% sensitivity and 72% to 80% specificity. A model built on a 13 V-J signature distinguished ophthalmopathy from stable hyperthyroidism, reaching around 87% sensitivity and approximately 83% specificity in cross-validation and 80%/75% in testing. Sample size was not statistically predetermined, and investigators were not blinded to group allocation.

The TCR beta CDR3 regions were amplified from RNA transcripts. The first round of RT-PCR for the TCR CDR3 was performed with the HTBI primer set and the Qiagen OneStep RT-PCR kit. The libraries were constructed in a second round of multiplex PCR and then size-selected and purified. Libraries were sequenced paired-end with 100 bp reads on an Illumina HiSeq2000. In the original analysis: SOAPnuke was used to process the raw data, removing reads that contained adapters or uncalled bases, had a mean Phred below 15, or lacked an exact match to the constant primer or identifier. High-quality paired reads were merged using COPE v1.2.5, and each unique nucleotide sequence was defined as a clonotype. MiTCR v1.1 was used to align the clonotypes against IMGT TRBV, TRBD and TRBJ reference segments. Only V-J combinations with frequency above 0.0001, covering 99% to 99.2% of repertoires, were analysed. The TCS score was defined as the ratio of F50 (clonal expansion) to E x V (chaos), calculated using BLOSUM62-based TCRdist between CDR3 peptides within each V-J. Welch's t-statistics and random forest reduced around 510 V-J features to under 15, which were used in a naive Bayes classifier (R e1071). TCRdb reanalyzed the raw reads on its own, using fastp at Q25 for trimming and MiXCR for clone calling, and kept in-frame beta chains. All rows with the same CDR3 protein become a single entry with the most common DNA and genes. The V and J calls here are based on TCRdb, not the publication. The sample table contains about 580,000 distinct CDR3 sequences; only one count was recorded for approximately 15% of them. Together, the top ten hold approximately 5.7% of the sample.

The TCR originated in a woman aged 25 to 39 with Graves' hyperthyroidism that later progressed to Graves' ophthalmopathy. The rearranged chain carries TRBV5-5 and TRBJ2-3, and 7 junction bases match TRBD2. The specimen sequenced was blood. This receptor has the CDR3 CASTGRERDTQYF. The DNA sequence is TGTGCCAGCACAGGGCGGGAGCGAGATACGCAGTATTTT. Joined to the reference TRBV5-5 and TRBJ2-3 proteins, this CDR3 gives the full variable domain: DAGVTQSPTHLIKTRGQQVTLRCSPISGHKSVSWYQQVLGQGPQFIFQYYEKEERGRGNFPDRFSARQFPNYSSELNVNALLLGDSALYLCASTGRERDTQYFGPGTRLTVL.